The entry below describes one T cell receptor beta chain. Its antigen is unknown. PCR was performed using 60 Vbeta and 13 Jbeta primers. Measured with immunoSEQ multiplex PCR; TCRdb has only the in-frame clones, and not every one. This sample has about 120,000 clones, with about 78% found just once. This sample is drawn from a study of cytomegalovirus exposure and HLA in healthy donors. The germline V gene encodes CDR1 MNHNY and CDR2 SVGAGI (reference sequence). V was clipped by 7 bases and J by 1 base, with 16 bases between them. The CDR3 sequence is 15 residues long. General observations from the study: Presence/absence comparisons presumed near-even sequencing depth among donors. A later analysis linked a missense DCLRE1C variant to TCR beta V- and J-gene trimming.

V and J are TRBV6-6 and TRBJ1-1, with a possible D match to TRBD1 (6 bases). The TCR sequence derives from a middle-aged woman in good health and CMV-seropositive. The sequencing sample was made of PBMCs. The CDR3 reads CASISGGLGNTEAFF. Here the CDR3 DNA reads TGTGCCAGCATCTCGGGGGGGCTCGGGAACACTGAAGCTTTCTTT.